This entry describes one TCR beta chain. None of the donors, who were healthy HIV-negative adults, had recently had acute infections or vaccinations. CD4+ cells yielded CD45RA+ naive and CD45RA-negative memory subsets. The sample is drawn from a study of shared clonotypes between healthy human individuals. Study-wide background: The donor pool was made up of a couple of women and a few men aged 18 to 49. Each donor's CD4 naive and CD4 memory cells filled three plates apiece, CD8 naive two, and CD8 memory one.

Generated by immunoSEQ multiplex PCR, the TCRdb table keeps only in-frame clones and is missing some. The sample has about 1 million clones, approximately 72% seen once. The V gene's germline CDR1 is SGHNT and CDR2 YYREEE (reference sequence). V was clipped by 8 bases and J by 3 bases; unmatched bases: 3. The CDR3 totals 13 residues. The sequencing sample was made of memory CD4+ T cells sorted from blood. Subset reported: CD45RA-negative fraction. This receptor was obtained from a man younger than 30 in good health. The V call is TRBV5-4, the J call TRBJ2-1, with TRBD1 matching over 9 bases. The CDR3 spells CASTGGFYNEQFF. The CDR3 bases are TGTGCCAGTACAGGGGGCTTCTACAATGAGCAGTTCTTC.